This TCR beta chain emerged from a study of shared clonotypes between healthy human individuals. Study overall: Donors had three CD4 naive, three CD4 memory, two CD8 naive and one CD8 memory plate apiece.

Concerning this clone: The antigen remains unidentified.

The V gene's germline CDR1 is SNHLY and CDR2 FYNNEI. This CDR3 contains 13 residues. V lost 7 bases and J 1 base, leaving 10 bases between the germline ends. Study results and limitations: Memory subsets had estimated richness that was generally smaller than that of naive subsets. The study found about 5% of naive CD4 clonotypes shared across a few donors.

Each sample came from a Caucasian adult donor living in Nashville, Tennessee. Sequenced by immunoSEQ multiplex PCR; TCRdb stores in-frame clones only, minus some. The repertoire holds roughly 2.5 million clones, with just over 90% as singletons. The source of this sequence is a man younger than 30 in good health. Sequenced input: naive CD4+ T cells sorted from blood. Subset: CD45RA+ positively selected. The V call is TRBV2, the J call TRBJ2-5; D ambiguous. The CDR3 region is CASMGLVQETQYF. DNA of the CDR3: TGTGCCAGCATGGGGTTAGTCCAAGAGACCCAGTACTTC. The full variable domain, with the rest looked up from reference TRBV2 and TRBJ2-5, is EPEVTQTPSHQVTQMGQEVILRCVPISNHLYFYWYRQILGQKVEFLVSFYNNEISEKSEIFDDQFSVERPDGSNFTLKIRSTKLEDSAMYFCASMGLVQETQYFGPGTRLLVL.